One sample yielded the 32 T cell receptor beta chains listed below, sequenced in a study of T cell responses to AZD1222 COVID-19 vaccine. Assay used: immunoSEQ multiplex PCR; TCRdb lists only in-frame clones, some missing. The data hold around 130,000 clones, with approximately 83% observed a single time. Sequencing was performed on peripheral blood, taken on day 0 of AZD1222 vaccination. These receptors were obtained from an adult in good health.

The J gene is TRBJ2-7, the V gene TRBV19; possibly TRBD1 or TRBD2 for D (5 bases each). This CDR3 spans 13 amino acids. V dropped 5 bases and J dropped 3 bases, with 11 bases sitting between them. CDR1 is LNHDA and CDR2 is SQIVND in the germline V gene (reference sequence). The CDR3 here is CASSRGDHYEQYF. The CDR3 region has the DNA TGTGCCAGTAGTCGAGGGGACCACTACGAGCAGTACTTC. The complete variable domain, with remaining parts taken from reference TRBV19 and TRBJ2-7, reads DGGITQSPKYLFRKEGQNVTLSCEQNLNHDAMYWYRQDPGQGLRLIYYSQIVNDFQKGDIAEGYSVSREKKESFPLTVTSAQKNPTAFYLCASSRGDHYEQYFGPGTRLTVT.

This chain connects TRBV28 to TRBJ1-3; a possible D gene is TRBD1 (6 bases). Trimming stripped 7 bases from V and 4 bases from J, with 14 bases between. The germline V gene has CDR1 MDHEN and CDR2 SYDVKM. This CDR3 region has 14 residues. Written as DNA, the CDR3 is TGTGCCAGCACAAACGGGGGGCAGGGAAACACCATATATTTT. Translated, it gives CASTNGGQGNTIYF.

This rearrangement joins TRBV5-6 to TRBJ1-1; the D is unclear. Germline V gene sequence: CDR1 SGHDT, CDR2 YYEEEE. V lost 2 bases to trimming and J lost 5 bases, with 16 bases between them. The CDR3 consists of 15 residues. The CDR3 spells CASSFPPPRDTEAFF. The CDR3 coding sequence is TGTGCCAGCAGCTTCCCGCCCCCTCGGGATACTGAAGCTTTCTTT.

J is TRBJ1-1 and V is TRBV28; TRBD1 matches 10 bases. Per germline, CDR1 MDHEN and CDR2 SYDVKM. The CDR3 is 14 amino acids. V trimming: 7 bases; J trimming: 1 base; junction bases outside the gene matches: 3. DNA for the CDR3: TGTGCCAGCAACGACAGGGGGCGGAACACTGAAGCTTTCTTT. This codes for CASNDRGRNTEAFF.

The V gene is TRBV6-5, the J gene TRBJ2-7; 8 bases fit TRBD1. The J segment lost 6 bases and the V segment lost 8 bases, leaving 9 bases of the junction unmatched. This CDR3 comprises 13 residues. The germline V gene has CDR1 MNHEY and CDR2 SVGAGI. CDR3 region: CASWGDRNLEQYF. The CDR3 region has the DNA TGTGCCAGCTGGGGGGACAGGAATCTCGAGCAGTACTTC.

This clone was detected only once. The chain uses TRBV19 and TRBJ1-2, with unresolved D. V shed 6 bases and J shed 5 bases, with 19 bases lying between them. Per germline, CDR1 LNHDA and CDR2 SQIVND (reference sequence). CDR3 length: 15 amino acids. CDR3 nucleotide sequence: TGTGCCAGTAGCAAAGCGGGCCTCAACGTTTATGGCTACACCTTC. Protein: CASSKAGLNVYGYTF.

The chain joins TRBV7-3 to TRBJ1-1, with 9 bases matching TRBD1. CDR1 SGHTA and CDR2 FQGTGA come from the germline V gene. The CDR3 sequence is 15 residues long. Trimming at V came to 1 base and at J to 10 bases, leaving 10 bases not matched to a gene. In DNA form, the CDR3 reads TGTGCCAGCAGCTTAATGGGGACAGGGATTGATGTAGCTTTCTTT. The encoded protein is CASSLMGTGIDVAFF.

V gene TRBV6-2 or TRBV6-3 combines with J gene TRBJ2-2; 9 bases line up with TRBD2. Germline lookup yields CDR1 MNHEY and CDR2 SVGEGT. V was pared by 6 bases and J by 4 bases, with 3 bases of the junction left unmatched. The CDR3 spans 14 residues. The CDR3 nucleotides are TGTGCCAGCAGCAAAGCGGGAGGCACCGGGGAGCTGTTTTTT. Amino acids: CASSKAGGTGELFF.

CDR3 residues: CATSDFVYGYTF. CDR3 nucleotide sequence: TGTGCCACCAGTGATTTCGTTTATGGCTACACCTTC. The V gene is TRBV24-1, the J gene TRBJ1-2; D is unclear. This CDR3 spans 12 amino acids. Germline V gene lookup returns CDR1 KGHDR and CDR2 SFDVKD. The germline V and J ends were trimmed by 1 base and 5 bases, with 4 bases remaining between them.

This chain links TRBV6-5 with TRBJ1-2; 9 bases match TRBD1. CDR1 MNHEY and CDR2 SVGAGI come from the germline V gene. CDR3 size: 14 residues. J gave up 5 bases and V 6 bases, and 7 bases lay outside the gene matches. For the CDR3, the DNA is TGTGCCAGCAGCCCCGGGACAGGGTCGTATGGCTACACCTTC. This encodes CASSPGTGSYGYTF.

The chain employs TRBV12-5 and TRBJ2-1; unclear D gene. The CDR3 runs 11 residues. The V gene's germline CDR1 is LGHNT and CDR2 FRNRAP. V lost 2 bases and J lost 7, with 3 bases in between. The chain's CDR3 is CASGLNNEQFF. For the CDR3, the DNA is TGTGCTAGTGGTTTGAATAATGAGCAGTTCTTC. The entire variable domain, with the rest obtained from reference TRBV12-5 and TRBJ2-1, is as follows: DARVTQTPRHKVTEMGQEVTMRCQPILGHNTVFWYRQTMMQGLELLAYFRNRAPLDDSGMPKDRFSAEMPDATLATLKIQPSEPRDSAVYFCASGLNNEQFFGPGTRLTVL.

This clone has only a few counts. J is TRBJ2-1 and V is TRBV4-2; 8 nucleotides line up with TRBD1. CDR3 length: 16 residues. V was clipped by 1 base and J by 4 bases; unmatched bases: 6. Looked up from germline, CDR1 is LGHNA and CDR2 is YNFKEQ. The CDR3 DNA sequence: TGTGCCAGCAGCCAAGGAGAAACAGGGGGATACAATGAGCAGTTCTTC. Translating gives CASSQGETGGYNEQFF.

The rearrangement links TRBV7-2 to TRBJ2-7, with D possibly TRBD2 on 6 matching bases. The CDR3 runs 15 residues. V was pared by 1 base and J by 2 bases, with 12 bases between. Looked up from germline, CDR1 is SGHTA and CDR2 is FQGNSA. CDR3 sequence (DNA): TGTGCCAGCAGCTTAGGTGGCGGGAACACCTACGAGCAGTACTTC. This gives the protein CASSLGGGNTYEQYF.

This chain links TRBV14 with TRBJ2-3; 7 nucleotides agree with TRBD1. Germline CDR1 and CDR2: SGHDN and FVKESK. The CDR3 is 18 residues long. After removal of 2 bases from V and 0 bases from J, the junction contained 11 bases not matched to a gene. CDR3 nucleotide sequence: TGTGCCAGCAGCCAAAAGGGGGTAAGGACAGGAAGCACAGATACGCAGTATTTT. Translation gives CASSQKGVRTGSTDTQYF.

CDR3 coding DNA: TGTGCCAGTGGGGACGTAGAGTATAATTCACCCCTCCACTTT. Residues: CASGDVEYNSPLHF. This sequence joins TRBV19 and TRBJ1-6; D is perhaps TRBD1 (5 bases). Per germline, CDR1 LNHDA and CDR2 SQIVND (reference sequence). This CDR3 spans 14 amino acids. Trimming took off 8 bases at V and 4 bases at J, with 12 bases between the two ends.

The chain has TRBV27 and TRBJ2-7; a weak D match, TRBD2 (6 bases). Germline V gene sequence: CDR1 MNHEY, CDR2 SMNVEV (reference sequence). This CDR3 has 14 amino acids. Between the trimmed V and J ends, which lost 6 bases and 6 bases, there was a span of 18 bases. The CDR3 loop is CASSPRLEGGEQYF. The CDR3 nucleotides are TGTGCCAGCAGCCCCCGACTAGAAGGTGGCGAGCAGTACTTC.

The CDR3 DNA reads TGTGCCACCGGACTCGACGGGACCCAGTACTTC. Residues: CATGLDGTQYF. This chain joins TRBV2 and TRBJ2-5; D perhaps matches TRBD2 (5 bases). This CDR3 region has 11 residues. The germline gives CDR1 SNHLY, CDR2 FYNNEI. V was pared by 10 bases and J by 7 bases, with 13 bases between.

The V and J genes are TRBV5-1 and TRBJ1-1, with D perhaps TRBD1 (5 bases). Trimming took off 0 bases at V and 4 bases at J, with 10 bases between the two ends. From germline, CDR1 is SGHRS and CDR2 YFSETQ. The CDR3 totals 14 residues. The CDR3 is CASSLDSGGTEAFF. In DNA, the CDR3 is TGCGCCAGCAGCTTGGACAGTGGGGGCACTGAAGCTTTCTTT.

This clone has only one observation. The V gene is TRBV11-3, the J gene TRBJ2-2, with D perhaps matching TRBD1 or TRBD2 (5 bases each). V was shortened by 2 bases and J by 8 bases, with 18 bases between the two germline ends. The germline gives CDR1 SGHNT, CDR2 YENEEA. CDR3 length equals 16 residues. In DNA form, the CDR3 reads TGTGCCAGCAGCTTATACGGGACGGGCCGAAATGGGGAGCTGTTTTTT. Amino acids: CASSLYGTGRNGELFF.

J is TRBJ1-2 and V is TRBV5-1; D ambiguous. CDR3 length equals 13 residues. V lost 4 bases, J lost 6 bases, and 13 bases lay in between. From germline, CDR1 is SGHRS and CDR2 YFSETQ. The CDR3 protein is CASSPGRIHGYTF. The CDR3 DNA reads TGCGCCAGCAGCCCAGGACGGATCCATGGCTACACCTTC.

The CDR3 sequence is CASGPPGDRYNEQFF. The CDR3 nucleotides are TGTGCTAGTGGCCCCCCCGGGGACAGGTACAATGAGCAGTTCTTC. This chain joins TRBV12-5 and TRBJ2-1; 8 nucleotides line up with TRBD1. V trimming: 6 bases; J trimming: 4 bases; junction bases outside the gene matches: 8. Looked up from germline, CDR1 is LGHNT and CDR2 is FRNRAP. The CDR3 sequence is 15 residues long.

This clone turned up a few times. This chain uses TRBV5-1 with TRBJ2-3; 8 bases agree with TRBD2. Germline V gene lookup returns CDR1 SGHRS and CDR2 YFSETQ. Losses at the gene ends were 3 bases for V and 5 bases for J; bases not matched to a gene: 23. CDR3 size: 20 residues. The DNA of the CDR3 is TGCGCCAGCAGCTGGTCCCGGCGCGGGGGGAGCCTTGAGCAACTAGATACGCAGTATTTT. As protein: CASSWSRRGGSLEQLDTQYF.

V usage is TRBV5-1 and J usage is TRBJ2-1, with unresolved D. The CDR3 loop spans 13 amino acids. Germline V gene data show CDR1 as SGHRS and CDR2 as YFSETQ. Deletions cut 5 bases from V and 2 bases from J, with 8 bases between. The CDR3 loop is CASRVATYNEQFF. The DNA for the CDR3 is TGCGCCAGCAGAGTAGCCACCTACAATGAGCAGTTCTTC.

This chain's CDR3 is CASSPGHTSGAPQHF. CDR3 DNA: TGTGCCAGCAGTCCAGGACACACCTCGGGTGCGCCCCAGCATTTT. The chain links TRBV28 to TRBJ1-5; perhaps TRBD1 as D (5 bases). The CDR3 loop spans 15 amino acids. The V end lost 5 bases, the J end lost 9 bases, and 20 bases lay between the germline ends. CDR1 is MDHEN, CDR2 SYDVKM, per germline.

The chain employs TRBV28 and TRBJ2-7, with D perhaps matching TRBD2 (5 bases). Trimming removed 3 bases at V and 3 bases at J, with 12 bases between. The CDR3 sequence is 14 residues long. The germline gives CDR1 MDHEN, CDR2 SYDVKM. The DNA of the CDR3 is TGTGCCAGCAGTTTCCCCGGGCGGGTCTACGAGCAGTACTTC. It yields the protein CASSFPGRVYEQYF.

The genes are TRBV10-3 and TRBJ1-2; unclear D gene. This CDR3 has 14 amino acids. Germline-derived CDR1 and CDR2 are ENHRY and SYGVKD. The V end was cut by 0 bases, the J end by 7 bases, with 12 bases between. The CDR3 protein is CAISESARRSGYTF. For the CDR3, the DNA is TGTGCCATCAGTGAGTCTGCCAGAAGGTCTGGCTACACCTTC.

This clone was seen a few times. This chain joins TRBV7-9 and TRBJ2-7; no firm D call. CDR3 length: 12 residues. V was shortened by 5 bases and J by 4 bases, with 9 bases between the two germline ends. Germline-derived CDR1 and CDR2 are SEHNR and FQNEAQ (reference sequence). The CDR3: CASSRREYEQYF. The CDR3 bases are TGTGCCAGCAGCCGCCGTGAATACGAGCAGTACTTC.

The rearrangement joins TRBV23-1 to TRBJ2-6, with 9 bases fitting TRBD1. TRBV23-1 falls under the ORF class, with uncertain function. After removal of 4 bases from V and 0 bases from J, the junction contained 7 bases not matched to a gene. This CDR3 contains 18 residues. The CDR3 reads CASSPRTGVSSGANVLTF. In DNA, the CDR3 is TGCGCCAGCAGTCCTCGGACAGGGGTCTCCTCTGGGGCCAACGTCCTGACTTTC.

This chain links TRBV7-2 with TRBJ2-7, with D perhaps TRBD1 (6 bases). Trimming left V 2 bases short and J 3 bases short, with 11 bases between. Per the germline V gene, CDR1 is SGHTA and CDR2 is FQGNSA. The CDR3 totals 14 residues. CDR3 nucleotide sequence: TGTGCCAGCAGCTTACAACAGGGCTACTACGAGCAGTACTTC. It encodes CASSLQQGYYEQYF.

This chain uses TRBV2 with TRBJ1-5; D gene ambiguous. The CDR3 has 14 residues. Trimming removed 5 bases from V and 0 bases from J, with 8 bases in between. From germline, CDR1 is SNHLY and CDR2 FYNNEI. This chain's CDR3 is CASSLSLSNQPQHF. In DNA, the CDR3 is TGTGCCAGCAGTCTAAGTCTTAGCAATCAGCCCCAGCATTTT.

The chain recombines TRBV10-3 with TRBJ2-5; 10 bases are shared with TRBD1. Germline trimming cut 10 bases from V and 3 bases from J; bases unmatched to any gene: 8. The CDR3 totals 14 residues. Looked up from germline, CDR1 is ENHRY and CDR2 is SYGVKD. This CDR3 reads CATRQGAGKETQYF. CDR3 nucleotide sequence: TGTGCCACCAGACAGGGGGCCGGTAAAGAGACCCAGTACTTC.

V and J are TRBV14 and TRBJ1-6, with D perhaps TRBD1 (5 bases). The CDR3 has 18 amino acids. The germline V and J ends were trimmed by 1 base and 6 bases, with 19 bases remaining between them. Germline V CDR1 and CDR2: SGHDN, FVKESK. In nucleotides, the CDR3 is TGTGCCAGCAGCCAAGGGATGAGAAGGGGATTGGGTAATTCACCCCTCCACTTT. It encodes CASSQGMRRGLGNSPLHF.